This T cell receptor (beta chain) was retrieved from a study of blood T cell repertoires in COVID-19. Study-level background: Donors in the United States, Italy and Spain gave samples during acute or convalescent COVID-19. The analysed material was cDNA or gDNA that came from T cells, B-cell-depleted T cells, or PBMCs.

The CDR3 consists of 17 residues. V shed 3 bases and J 4 bases; nucleotides not matched to a gene: 11. Per the germline V gene, CDR1 is SGHVS and CDR2 is FQNEAQ. As handled by the study authors: Reference gene primers were amplified, and this amplification served to estimate nucleated cell counts. Assay: immunoSEQ multiplex PCR; the TCRdb copy retains only in-frame clones and omits some. V and J calls and clone size follow that table, whereas D and trimming were derived from the DNA. Among more than 15,000 clones listed, around 73% were seen once. The sequence derives from a man aged 55 to 70 with active or convalescent COVID-19. This chain connects TRBV7-8 to TRBJ2-5, with 10 bases matching TRBD2. Material: peripheral blood. The CDR3 region has the DNA TGTGCCAGCAGCTTGGGCGGGGCTAGCGGGAGCTCAGAGACCCAGTACTTC. It is translated as CASSLGGASGSSETQYF. The whole variable domain, remainder taken from reference TRBV7-8 and TRBJ2-5, is GAGVSQSPRYKVAKRGQDVALRCDPISGHVSLFWYQQALGQGPEFLTYFQNEAQLDKSGLPSDRFFAERPEGSVSTLKIQRTQQEDSAVYLCASSLGGASGSSETQYFGPGTRLLVL.